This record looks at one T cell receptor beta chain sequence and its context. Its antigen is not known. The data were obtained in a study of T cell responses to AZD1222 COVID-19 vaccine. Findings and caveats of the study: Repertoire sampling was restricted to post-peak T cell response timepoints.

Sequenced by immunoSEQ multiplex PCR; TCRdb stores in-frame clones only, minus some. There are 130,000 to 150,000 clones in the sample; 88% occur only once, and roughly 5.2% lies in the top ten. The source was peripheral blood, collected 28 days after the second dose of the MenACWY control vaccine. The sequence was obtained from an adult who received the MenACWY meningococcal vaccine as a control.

The CDR3 bases are TGTGCCAGCAGCCTCCCCCTGAAATATGGCTACACCTTC. This sequence encodes CASSLPLKYGYTF. The chain employs TRBV7-8 and TRBJ1-2; D is unclear. Germline V gene lookup returns CDR1 SGHVS and CDR2 FQNEAQ. This CDR3 is built from 13 residues. V lost 5 bases to trimming and J lost 5 bases, with 12 bases between them.